This record concerns one TCR beta chain sequence. This sample is drawn from a study of cytotoxic CD8 clonotypes in ibrutinib-treated CLL. Looking at the study overall: Among patients, 24 responded partially and 2 completely; about 14 then stayed remitted and some twelve progressed after median 68 months. The average sample held roughly 250,000 productive templates and 75,000 to 100,000 productive rearrangements.

Researchers set a sequencing depth target of 1 in 200,000 to 1 in 1 million T cells. Data came from immunoSEQ multiplex PCR; TCRdb stores just in-frame clones and leaves some out. In the table there are some 140,000 clones, approximately 90% of which are singletons. Germline loops: CDR1 MDHEN, CDR2 SYDVKM. J was trimmed by 1 base and V by 6 bases; bases with no gene match: 8. CDR3 length: 17 residues. Sequenced here: PBMCs, sampled after 12 months of ibrutinib treatment. The chain is built from TRBV28 and TRBJ1-5; 11 bases agree with TRBD1. This receptor was taken from a human donor with chronic lymphocytic leukemia. The CDR3, as DNA: TGTGCCAGCAGACCTGGACAGGGGGCTATGAGCAATCAGCCCCAGCATTTT. This gives the protein CASRPGQGAMSNQPQHF.